This record covers a single T cell receptor (beta chain). This receptor's antigen is unknown. Nothing much larger sits one base from this clone, and base qualities are not available. The source of the sample is a study of blood T cell repertoires in COVID-19 (dated by TCRdb to 2018 to 2021). Some background on the complete study: The collaborator samples originated in the United States, Italy and Spain and spanned the acute and convalescent phases of COVID-19. The prospective study material was composed of cDNA or gDNA derived from T cells, B-cell-depleted T cells, or PBMCs. Deeply sampled blood TCRbeta repertoires from subjects exposed to, actively infected with, or recovered from COVID-19 were included in the dataset. The repertoires were released in a freely available public database intended as a resource for research on the immune response to SARS-CoV-2. The samples were drawn from two sources: the first 160 participants of the ongoing ImmuneRACE study, and 1,200 or so subjects contributed by 6 global collaborators. Nearly every sample came with metadata listing a de-identified subject ID, COVID-19 status, age in years and sex. Where available, HLA class I and class II types were obtained from metadata supplied by the sample provider rather than from assay-based typing.

Study-level results and caveats: How much clinical and demographic metadata was included differed by source and by participant, and the metadata was provided uncurated.

At one collaborating source in Seattle, patients were enrolled during active infection and were followed longitudinally through the course of disease. Collaborating institutions collected whole blood in K2EDTA tubes following their own protocols. Collaborator samples were shipped for TCRbeta analysis as frozen whole blood, isolated PBMCs, or DNA extracted from either sample type. From the germline V gene (reference sequence), CDR1 is LNHDA and CDR2 is SQIVND. Counted from cysteine to phenylalanine, this CDR3 has 16 amino acids. The DNA shown is the 48-base CDR3, in frame from base 1. V loses 5 bases, J loses 0 bases, and the germline ends lie 15 bases apart. TCRbeta CDR3 regions were amplified from genomic DNA using the immunoSEQ Assay, a bias-controlled multiplex PCR. The paper's data handling went like this. The number of nucleated cells in each sample was estimated by amplification of reference gene primers within the assay. Sequence reads were collapsed and filtered to measure the absolute abundance of every unique TCRbeta CDR3 rearrangement. For each sample, productive Simpson clonality was calculated as the square root of Simpson's diversity index over productive rearrangements. TCRdb carries this immuneACCESS record with in-frame sequences only. Its versions omit some clonotypes, under half of them owing to an unresolved V gene in the studies checked, with the rest unexplained. V and J calls and clone size are those listed in that table; D and trimming were worked out from the DNA. In this sample the table shows 160,000 or so clones, 79% of which occur a single time. Of the sample, 8.1% is held by the ten largest clones.

This clonotype originated in a woman aged 60-75 years with COVID-19, enrolled during active disease. This receptor chain uses TRBV19 and TRBJ2-3; TRBD1 could be the D gene, as 6 bases match. The sequenced sample consisted of peripheral blood. The DNA reads TGTGCCAGTAGTTTCGGACAGCTCACTAGCACAGATACGCAGTATTTT. It specifies CASSFGQLTSTDTQYF.